The 10 T cell receptor beta chains in this list originate from one sample, sequenced in a study of blood T cells in healthy people across ages. Using a J-beta primer mix together with a sample-barcoded 5' primer, a second PCR was run for roughly 6 to 11 cycles. TCRdb re-called the 5' RACE reads through MiXCR, storing one row per CDR3 protein. The sample includes roughly 1 million distinct CDR3 sequences, about 25% of them seen just once. The sample was also linked to a second study, of T cells of mothers and their children.

Sequencing used blood. The receptors stem from a girl aged 2 to 9 in good health.

The gene calls are TRBV7-3 and TRBJ2-2, with 8 bases aligning to TRBD1. The CDR3 consists of 13 residues. Trimming took 6 bases from V and 6 from J; bases not matched to a gene: 3. Germline CDR1 is SGHTA and CDR2 is FQGTGA. In DNA, the CDR3 is TGTGCCAGCAGGCCGACAGGGGCCGGGGAGCTGTTTTTT. This gives the protein CASRPTGAGELFF.

V usage is TRBV4-1 and J usage is TRBJ2-1, with 11 bases lining up with TRBD1. CDR1 is MGHRA and CDR2 is YSYEKL in the germline V gene. The CDR3 length is 15 residues. V was clipped by 1 base and J by 8 bases; unmatched bases: 4. Written as DNA, the CDR3 is TGCGCCAGCAGCCAAGCGGGACAGGGGGTGGATGAGCAGTTCTTC. Protein product: CASSQAGQGVDEQFF.

This clonotype was seen a few times. This sequence joins TRBV10-2 and TRBJ2-5; D not resolved. Germline V gene data show CDR1 as WSHSY and CDR2 as SAAADI. The CDR3 sequence is 15 residues long. V lost 3 bases and J lost 1, with 12 bases in between. CDR3 nucleotide sequence: TGCGCCAGCAGTGATCCCCCGGAAGGCCAAGAGACCCAGTACTTC. Protein: CASSDPPEGQETQYF.

V and J are TRBV27 and TRBJ1-1; D remains ambiguous. Per germline, CDR1 MNHEY and CDR2 SMNVEV (reference sequence). The V and J ends lost 6 bases and 1 base respectively, with 18 bases between them. CDR3 length: 16 amino acids. The CDR3 region has the DNA TGTGCCAGCAGGGGTGCTGGGGTGGTGGGGAACACTGAAGCTTTCTTT. Its translation is CASRGAGVVGNTEAFF.

In its sample, this clonotype was seen a few times. This chain joins TRBV12-3 or TRBV12-4 and TRBJ2-7; D uncertain. V lost 3 bases, J lost 3 bases, and 15 bases lay in between. CDR3 length: 15 amino acids. The CDR3 bases are TGTGCCAGCAGTTTTGGCGCACCTCCCCTCTACGAGCAGTACTTC. Translated, it gives CASSFGAPPLYEQYF.

V is TRBV5-1 and J is TRBJ2-5; TRBD1 might be the D (6 bases). In germline, CDR1 is SGHRS, CDR2 YFSETQ. The CDR3 loop spans 15 amino acids. The ends were cut back, 0 bases at V and 5 bases at J, with 14 bases in the middle. This CDR3 is CASSLEGRGMETQYF. The CDR3 coding sequence is TGCGCCAGCAGCTTGGAGGGCAGGGGAATGGAGACCCAGTACTTC.

The V and J genes are TRBV3-1 and TRBJ2-1, with 10 bases identical to TRBD1. The DNA matches TRBJ2-7 better at its end, which makes the J call doubtful. The CDR3 runs to 14 residues. Looked up from germline, CDR1 is LGHDT and CDR2 is YNNKEL (reference sequence). CDR3 nucleotides: TGTGCCAGCGGCCTGCGGGACAGGGGCTACGAGCAGTACTTC. Protein sequence: CASGLRDRGYEQYF.

The sample holds one count of this clonotype. The J gene is TRBJ1-2, the V gene TRBV29-1, with D unclear. Germline values: CDR1 SQVTM, CDR2 ANQGSEA. The V and J ends lost 6 bases and 4 bases respectively, with 12 bases between them. The CDR3 has 12 residues. The DNA for the CDR3 is TGCAGCGTAGTAGGGTCAGTCTATGGCTACACCTTC. It is translated as CSVVGSVYGYTF.

Only one count was recorded for this clonotype. The chain has TRBV9 and TRBJ2-3; 9 positions agree with TRBD1. With V trimmed by 3 bases and J by 3 bases, 5 bases remained unmatched. There are 15 residues in the CDR3. The V gene's germline CDR1 is SGDLS and CDR2 YYNGEE. DNA for the CDR3: TGTGCCAGCAGCGATAAGACAGGGGGGACAGATACGCAGTATTTT. This encodes CASSDKTGGTDTQYF.

The rearrangement joins TRBV20-1 to TRBJ1-1; D unresolved. Trimming removed 2 bases at V and 1 base at J, with 8 bases between. The CDR3 has 13 residues. CDR1 is DFQATT, CDR2 SNEGSKA, per germline (reference sequence). In nucleotides, the CDR3 is TGCAGTGCTAGACGCCGGGGGAACACTGAAGCTTTCTTT. Its translation: CSARRRGNTEAFF.